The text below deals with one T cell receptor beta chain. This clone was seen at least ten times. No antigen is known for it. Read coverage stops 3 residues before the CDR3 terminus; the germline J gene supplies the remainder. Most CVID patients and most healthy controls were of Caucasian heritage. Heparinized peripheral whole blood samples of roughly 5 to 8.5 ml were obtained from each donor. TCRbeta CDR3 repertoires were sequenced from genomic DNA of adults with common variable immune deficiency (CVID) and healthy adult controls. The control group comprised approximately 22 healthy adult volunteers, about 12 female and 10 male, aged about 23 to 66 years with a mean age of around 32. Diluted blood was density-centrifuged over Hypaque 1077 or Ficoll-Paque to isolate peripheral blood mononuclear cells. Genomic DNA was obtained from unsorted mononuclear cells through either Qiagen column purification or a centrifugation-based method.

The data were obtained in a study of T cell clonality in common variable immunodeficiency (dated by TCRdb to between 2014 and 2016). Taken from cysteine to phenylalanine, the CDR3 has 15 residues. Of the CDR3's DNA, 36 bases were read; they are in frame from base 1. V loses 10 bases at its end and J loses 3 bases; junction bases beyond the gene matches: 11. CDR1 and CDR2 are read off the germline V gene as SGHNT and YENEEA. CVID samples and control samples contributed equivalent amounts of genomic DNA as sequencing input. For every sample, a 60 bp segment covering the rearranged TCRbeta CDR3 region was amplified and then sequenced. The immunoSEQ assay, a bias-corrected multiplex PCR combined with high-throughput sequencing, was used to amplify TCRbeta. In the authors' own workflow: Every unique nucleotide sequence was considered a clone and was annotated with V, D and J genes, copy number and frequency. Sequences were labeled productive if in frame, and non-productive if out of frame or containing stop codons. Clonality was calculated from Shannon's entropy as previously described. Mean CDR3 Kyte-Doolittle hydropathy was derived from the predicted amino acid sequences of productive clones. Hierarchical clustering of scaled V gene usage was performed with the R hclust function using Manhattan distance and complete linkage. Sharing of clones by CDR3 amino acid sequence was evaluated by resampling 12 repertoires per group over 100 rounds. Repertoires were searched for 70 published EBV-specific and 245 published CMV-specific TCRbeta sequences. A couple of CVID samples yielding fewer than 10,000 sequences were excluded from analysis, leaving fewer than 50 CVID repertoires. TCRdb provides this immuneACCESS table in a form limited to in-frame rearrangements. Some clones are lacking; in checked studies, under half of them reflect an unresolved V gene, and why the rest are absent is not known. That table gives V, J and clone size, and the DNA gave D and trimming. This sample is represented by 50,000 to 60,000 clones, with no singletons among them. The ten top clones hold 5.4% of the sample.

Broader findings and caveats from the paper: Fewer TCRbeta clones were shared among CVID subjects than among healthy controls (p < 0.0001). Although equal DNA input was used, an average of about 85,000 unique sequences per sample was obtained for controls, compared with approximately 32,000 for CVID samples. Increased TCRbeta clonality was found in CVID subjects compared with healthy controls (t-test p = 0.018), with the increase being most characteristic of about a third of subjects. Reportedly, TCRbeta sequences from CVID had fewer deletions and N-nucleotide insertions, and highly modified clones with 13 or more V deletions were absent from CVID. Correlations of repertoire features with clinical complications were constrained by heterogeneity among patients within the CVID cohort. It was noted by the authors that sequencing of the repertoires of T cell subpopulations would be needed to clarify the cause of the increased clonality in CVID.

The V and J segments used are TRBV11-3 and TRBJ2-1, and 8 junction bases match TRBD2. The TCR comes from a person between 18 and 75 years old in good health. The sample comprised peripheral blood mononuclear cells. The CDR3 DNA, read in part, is TGTGCCACCAGTCCGGGGGGGCCGAGCTACAATGAG. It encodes CATSPGGPSYNE. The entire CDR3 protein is CATSPGGPSYNEQFF.